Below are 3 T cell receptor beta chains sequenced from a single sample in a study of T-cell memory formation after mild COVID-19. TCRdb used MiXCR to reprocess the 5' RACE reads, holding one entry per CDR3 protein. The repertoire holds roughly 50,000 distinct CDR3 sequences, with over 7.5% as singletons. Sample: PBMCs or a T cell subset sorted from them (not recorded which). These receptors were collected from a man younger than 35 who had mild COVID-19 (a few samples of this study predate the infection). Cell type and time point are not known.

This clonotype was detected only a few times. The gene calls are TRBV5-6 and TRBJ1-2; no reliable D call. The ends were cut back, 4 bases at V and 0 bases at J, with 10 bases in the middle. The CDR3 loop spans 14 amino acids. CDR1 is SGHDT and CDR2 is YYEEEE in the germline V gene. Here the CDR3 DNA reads TGTGCCAGCAGCCCTATGCAGTCTAACTATGGCTACACCTTC. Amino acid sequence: CASSPMQSNYGYTF.

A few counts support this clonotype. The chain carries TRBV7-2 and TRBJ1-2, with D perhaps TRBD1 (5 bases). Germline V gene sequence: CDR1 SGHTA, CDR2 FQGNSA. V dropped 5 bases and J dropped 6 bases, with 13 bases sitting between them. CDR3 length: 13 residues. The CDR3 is CASSQPRVHGYTF. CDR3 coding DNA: TGTGCCAGCAGCCAACCCAGGGTTCATGGCTACACCTTC. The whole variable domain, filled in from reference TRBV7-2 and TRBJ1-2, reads GAGVSQSPSNKVTEKGKDVELRCDPISGHTALYWYRQSLGQGLEFLIYFQGNSAPDKSGLPSDRFSAERTGGSVSTLTIQRTQQEDSAVYLCASSQPRVHGYTFGSGTRLTVV.

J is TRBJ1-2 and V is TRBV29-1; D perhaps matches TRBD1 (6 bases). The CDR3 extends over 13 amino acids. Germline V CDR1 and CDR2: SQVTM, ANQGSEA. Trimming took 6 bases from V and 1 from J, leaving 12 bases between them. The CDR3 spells CSVGQYHNYGYTF. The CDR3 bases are TGCAGCGTAGGACAGTACCATAACTATGGCTACACCTTC.